The T cell receptor beta chain under discussion was sequenced for a study of blood T cell repertoires in COVID-19. Study-wide context: The United States, Italy and Spain were the sources of the acute and convalescent COVID-19 samples. Sample material is recorded as cDNA or gDNA derived from T cells, B-cell-depleted T cells, or PBMCs.

It was during active infection that Seattle patients were enrolled and then longitudinally followed. The V gene's germline CDR1 is KGHSH and CDR2 LQKENI. V lost 3 bases and J lost 3, with 14 bases in between. The CDR3 contains 15 residues. Assay: immunoSEQ multiplex PCR; the TCRdb copy retains only in-frame clones and omits some. The sample shows 130,000 or so clones, roughly 86% of them seen only once. V and J are TRBV18 and TRBJ1-1; a weak D match, TRBD1 (5 bases). The source of this sequence is a woman in her 70s with COVID-19, enrolled during active disease. The sample taken for sequencing was peripheral blood. As DNA, the CDR3 is TGTGCCAGCTCACCCCTAGGACACGGCTACACTGAAGCTTTCTTT. This codes for CASSPLGHGYTEAFF.